This is a list of T cell receptor beta chains from one sample in a study of cytotoxic CD8 clonotypes in ibrutinib-treated CLL. Here immunoSEQ multiplex PCR was the method, and the copy in TCRdb shows in-frame clones only, minus some. This sample has some 150,000 clones, with 70% to 85% found just once. This sample comprised PBMCs, obtained after 12 months of ibrutinib treatment. The receptors derive from a human donor with chronic lymphocytic leukemia. The CDR3 runs from the conserved cysteine through the conserved F or W. D genes are given only for firm matches. The listing skips clone size in some rows; elsewhere it reads once, few, many or a size class.

abundance	d_gene	v_gene	j_gene	CDR3aa	CDR3nt
once	.	TRBV6-1	TRBJ2-7	CASSDRALTYEQYF	TGTGCCAGCAGTGACCGGGCCCTAACCTACGAGCAGTACTTC
.	.	TRBV9	TRBJ2-3	CASSPKTSSDTQYF	TGTGCCAGCAGCCCTAAGACATCATCAGATACGCAGTATTTT
.	TRBD1	TRBV28	TRBJ2-2	CASNRGVRELFF	TGTGCCAGCAACAGGGGCGTAAGGGAGCTGTTTTTT
few	.	TRBV7-9	TRBJ1-2	CAGQAGNNYGYTF	TGTGCGGGGCAAGCAGGGAACAATTATGGCTACACCTTC
.	.	TRBV2	TRBJ2-1	CASSVGGGARGEQFF	TGTGCCAGCAGTGTAGGTGGGGGGGCACGAGGCGAGCAGTTCTTC
many	TRBD1	TRBV12-5	TRBJ1-1	CASGLGPTGETTEAFF	TGTGCTAGTGGTTTGGGGCCGACAGGGGAGACCACTGAAGCTTTCTTT
.	.	TRBV7-9	TRBJ1-1	CASSLVDRLNTEAFF	TGTGCCAGCAGCTTGGTCGACAGGTTGAACACTGAAGCTTTCTTT
.	TRBD1	TRBV28	TRBJ1-3	CASSPGTGRNTIYF	TGTGCCAGCAGTCCGGGGACAGGGCGAAACACCATATATTTT
.	TRBD2	TRBV11-2	TRBJ2-3	CASSLASGGNTDTQYF	TGTGCCAGCAGCTTAGCCAGCGGGGGAAACACAGATACGCAGTATTTT
once	.	TRBV30	TRBJ1-1	CAWKNRLGHEAFF	TGTGCCTGGAAGAACAGGCTTGGACACGAAGCTTTCTTT
.	TRBD1	TRBV6-5	TRBJ2-1	CASSYSIGQGVNEQFF	TGTGCCAGCAGTTACTCCATAGGACAGGGGGTTAATGAGCAGTTCTTC
.	.	TRBV6-5	TRBJ1-2	CASSDPRGDTF	TGTGCCAGCAGTGACCCGCGTGGGGACACCTTC
few	TRBD1	TRBV10-1	TRBJ1-2	CASSPRTGNYGYTF	TGCGCCAGCAGCCCGAGGACAGGGAACTATGGCTACACCTTC
.	.	TRBV6-1	TRBJ2-7	CASTLTRGHEQYF	TGTGCCAGCACCCTGACGAGGGGCCACGAGCAGTACTTC
few	.	TRBV12-5	TRBJ2-1	CASGTYNEQFF	TGTGCTAGTGGTACCTACAATGAGCAGTTCTTC
.	.	TRBV27	TRBJ1-4	CASSPGQHNEKLFF	TGTGCCAGCAGTCCAGGACAGCATAATGAAAAACTGTTTTTT
.	.	TRBV27	TRBJ2-7	CASRLRQDPYEQYF	TGTGCCAGCAGGCTTCGACAGGACCCCTACGAGCAGTACTTC
.	.	TRBV30	TRBJ2-1	CAWSEYRGRRTYNEQFF	TGTGCCTGGAGTGAGTACAGAGGGAGGAGGACCTACAATGAGCAGTTCTTC
.	.	TRBV19	TRBJ2-2	CASTPPIPGTGELFF	TGTGCCAGTACCCCCCCGATCCCCGGGACCGGGGAGCTGTTTTTT
.	.	TRBV28	TRBJ1-2	CASSFRITDHGYTF	TGTGCCAGCAGTTTTAGAATAACAGATCATGGCTACACCTTC
once	.	TRBV30	TRBJ1-5	CAWSVRSNQPQHF	TGTGCCTGGAGTGTACGGAGCAATCAGCCCCAGCATTTT
once	.	TRBV7-6	TRBJ2-7	CASSLGTDSYEQYF	TGTGCCAGCAGCTTAGGAACAGACTCCTACGAGCAGTACTTC
.	.	TRBV5-1	TRBJ2-2	CASSLVAGGRELFF	TGCGCCAGCAGCTTGGTGGCAGGGGGGCGGGAGCTGTTTTTT
few	TRBD1	TRBV14	TRBJ1-2	CASSRTGYYGYTF	TGTGCCAGCAGCCGGACAGGGTACTATGGCTACACCTTC
.	.	TRBV5-5	TRBJ1-5	CASSLGSLQPQHF	TGTGCCAGCAGCTTGGGCAGCCTTCAGCCCCAGCATTTT
.	TRBD2	TRBV10-1	TRBJ2-1	CANPLLAGLNEQFF	TGCGCCAACCCGTTACTAGCGGGACTCAATGAGCAGTTCTTC
once	TRBD1	TRBV7-9	TRBJ2-6	CASSSSGIQGASGANVLTF	TGTGCCAGCAGCTCCTCCGGAATACAGGGGGCCTCTGGGGCCAACGTCCTGACTTTC
.	TRBD1	TRBV5-5	TRBJ2-7	CASSQLGTGWDEQYF	TGTGCCAGCAGCCAACTAGGGACAGGGTGGGACGAGCAGTACTTC
few	TRBD1	TRBV11-3	TRBJ2-7	CASSYRQGAYEQYF	TGTGCCAGCAGCTACAGACAGGGGGCCTACGAGCAGTACTTC
.	.	TRBV6-4	TRBJ1-5	CASIYQPNQPQHF	TGTGCCAGCATTTATCAGCCTAATCAGCCCCAGCATTTT
.	.	TRBV9	TRBJ1-5	CASGPGGGGQPQHF	TGTGCCAGTGGTCCGGGGGGCGGAGGTCAGCCCCAGCATTTT
.	.	TRBV27	TRBJ2-7	CASAQRMDYEQYF	TGTGCCAGCGCCCAGCGGATGGACTACGAGCAGTACTTC
.	TRBD1	TRBV5-1	TRBJ2-3	CASSPDRATDTQYF	TGCGCCAGCAGCCCGGACAGGGCCACAGATACGCAGTATTTT
.	TRBD2	TRBV7-9	TRBJ2-2	CASSQDPGLAGAGELFF	TGTGCCAGCAGCCAGGACCCGGGACTAGCGGGAGCCGGGGAGCTGTTTTTT
.	.	TRBV2	TRBJ1-4	CASKGGTNEKLFF	TGTGCCAGTAAGGGGGGCACTAATGAAAAACTGTTTTTT
.	TRBD2	TRBV28	TRBJ2-5	CASNTLRLAGGRETQYF	TGTGCCAGCAACACACTTCGTCTAGCGGGGGGGCGGGAGACCCAGTACTTC
.	.	TRBV11-2	TRBJ2-6	CASSFSPGVANVLTF	TGTGCCAGCAGCTTTAGTCCAGGGGTCGCCAACGTCCTGACTTTC
.	.	TRBV27	TRBJ2-7	CASSPGTGSSGYEQYF	TGTGCCAGCAGCCCCGGGACGGGTTCTTCAGGCTACGAGCAGTACTTC
.	TRBD1	TRBV28	TRBJ1-2	CASSLGDRVNYGYTF	TGTGCCAGCAGTTTAGGGGACAGGGTAAACTATGGCTACACCTTC
.	.	TRBV4-1	TRBJ2-7	CASSQGLTGLSYEQYF	TGCGCCAGCAGCCAAGGTCTGACAGGACTCTCCTACGAGCAGTACTTC
.	TRBD1	TRBV7-2	TRBJ2-2	CASSPRTGGTGELFF	TGTGCCAGCAGCCCCCGGACAGGGGGCACCGGGGAGCTGTTTTTT
.	.	TRBV18	TRBJ1-1	CASSPRGGETFF	TGTGCCAGCTCACCTCGGGGTGGTGAGACTTTCTTT
.	.	TRBV7-2	TRBJ2-5	CASSFSYLASETQYF	TGTGCCAGCAGCTTTTCGTACCTAGCATCGGAGACCCAGTACTTC
.	.	TRBV6-5	TRBJ1-1	CASSYSTGKNTEAFF	TGTGCCAGCAGTTACTCGACGGGGAAGAACACTGAAGCTTTCTTT
.	TRBD1	TRBV7-2	TRBJ1-2	CASRGQGEGYTF	TGTGCCAGCAGAGGACAGGGGGAGGGCTACACCTTC